The 6 T cell receptor beta chains reported below all come from one sample, sequenced in a study of Ad26.COV2.S vaccination and SARS-CoV-2 variants. Here immunoSEQ multiplex PCR was the method, and the copy in TCRdb shows in-frame clones only, minus some. Of about 390,000 clones listed, approximately 92% are singletons. Described treatment: some 20 received Ad26.COV2.S at low or high dose, single or two shots; about 5 received placebo; per-sample allocation not given. Sample collection was performed on day 63 after the first vaccine or placebo injection. The sample here was peripheral blood, taken in a trial of Ad26.COV2.S vaccine versus placebo. Source of these receptors: a person aged 18-65 years who received the Ad26.COV2.S COVID-19 vaccine or a placebo.

This clone came up once. The chain joins TRBV28 to TRBJ2-1, with TRBD1 matching over 10 bases. Germline CDR1 and CDR2: MDHEN and SYDVKM. There are 15 residues in the CDR3. V lost 10 bases and J lost 2; bases outside the gene matches: 8. CDR3 sequence: CATMVTGGTYNEQFF. The CDR3 region has the DNA TGTGCCACCATGGTGACAGGGGGCACCTACAATGAGCAGTTCTTC.

The CDR3 sequence is CASSVAGGSTEAFF. The CDR3 DNA follows: TGTGCCAGCAGCGTAGCCGGGGGGAGCACTGAAGCTTTCTTT. The chain has TRBV9 and TRBJ1-1; possibly TRBD1 for D (5 bases). Germline lookup yields CDR1 SGDLS and CDR2 YYNGEE. Trimming removed 0 bases from V and 4 bases from J, with 10 bases in between. The CDR3 is made up of 14 amino acids.

The chain joins TRBV7-2 to TRBJ2-7; no clear D gene. This CDR3 is built from 12 residues. V was cut by 3 bases and J by 0 bases, with 3 bases left in between. CDR1 is SGHTA and CDR2 is FQGNSA in the germline V gene. DNA of the CDR3: TGTGCCAGCAGCTTCAGCTCCTACGAGCAGTACTTC. It translates to CASSFSSYEQYF.

This clone was counted between two and nine times. The rearrangement uses TRBV19 and TRBJ2-7; no reliable D call. Germline assignment: CDR1 LNHDA and CDR2 SQIVND (reference sequence). The CDR3 extends over 13 amino acids. The V end was cut by 5 bases, the J end by 2 bases, with 10 bases between. The CDR3 loop reads CASSYRAAYEQYF. DNA of the CDR3: TGTGCCAGTAGTTATCGCGCTGCCTACGAGCAGTACTTC.

The CDR3 loop reads CASSLEVGRRTDTQYF. CDR3 sequence (DNA): TGTGCCAGCAGCTTAGAAGTTGGCAGGCGCACAGATACGCAGTATTTT. This chain joins TRBV7-6 and TRBJ2-3; D is undetermined. Germline CDR1 reads SGHVS; CDR2 reads FNYEAQ. V was clipped by 1 base and J by 1 base, with 12 bases between them. The CDR3 is 16 residues long. The entire variable domain, with the rest obtained from reference TRBV7-6 and TRBJ2-3, is as follows: GAGVSQSPRYKVTKRGQDVALRCDPISGHVSLYWYRQALGQGPEFLTYFNYEAQQDKSGLPNDRFSAERPEGSISTLTIQRTEQRDSAMYRCASSLEVGRRTDTQYFGPGTRLTVL.

This chain joins TRBV6-5 and TRBJ2-7, with no clear D. This CDR3 region has 13 residues. Trimming stripped 7 bases from V and 3 bases from J, with 13 bases between. Germline assignment: CDR1 MNHEY and CDR2 SVGAGI. CDR3 sequence (DNA): TGTGCCAGCATCACCCCAGGCATCTACGAGCAGTACTTC. It encodes CASITPGIYEQYF.